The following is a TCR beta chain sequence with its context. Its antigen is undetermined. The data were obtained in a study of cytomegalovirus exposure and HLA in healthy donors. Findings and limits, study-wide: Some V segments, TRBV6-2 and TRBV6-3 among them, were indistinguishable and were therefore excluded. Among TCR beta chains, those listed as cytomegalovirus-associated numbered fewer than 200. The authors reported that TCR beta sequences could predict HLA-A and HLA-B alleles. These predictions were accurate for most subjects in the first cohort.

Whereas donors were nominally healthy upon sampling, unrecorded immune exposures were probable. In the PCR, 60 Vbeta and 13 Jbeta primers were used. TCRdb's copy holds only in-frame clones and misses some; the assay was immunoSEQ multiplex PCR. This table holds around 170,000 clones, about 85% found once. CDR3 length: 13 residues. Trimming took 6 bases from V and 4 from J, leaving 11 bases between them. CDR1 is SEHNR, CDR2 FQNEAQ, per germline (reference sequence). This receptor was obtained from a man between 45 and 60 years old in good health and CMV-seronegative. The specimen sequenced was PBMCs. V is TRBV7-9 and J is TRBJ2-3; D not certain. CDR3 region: CASSFLLADTQYF. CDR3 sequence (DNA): TGTGCCAGCAGTTTCCTTCTTGCAGATACGCAGTATTTT.